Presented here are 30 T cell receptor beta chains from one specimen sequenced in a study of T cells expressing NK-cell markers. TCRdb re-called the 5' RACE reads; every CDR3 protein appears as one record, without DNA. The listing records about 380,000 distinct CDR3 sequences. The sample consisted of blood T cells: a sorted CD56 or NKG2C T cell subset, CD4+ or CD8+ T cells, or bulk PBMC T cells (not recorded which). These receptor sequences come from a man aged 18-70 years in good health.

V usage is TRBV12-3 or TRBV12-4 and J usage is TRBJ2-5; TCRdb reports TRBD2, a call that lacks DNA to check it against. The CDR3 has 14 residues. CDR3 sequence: CASSLRSGEETQYF.

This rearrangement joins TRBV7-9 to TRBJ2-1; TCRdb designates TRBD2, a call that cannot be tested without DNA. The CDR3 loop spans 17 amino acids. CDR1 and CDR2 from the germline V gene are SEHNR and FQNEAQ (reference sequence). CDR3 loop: CASSLWLDGLAYNEQFF.

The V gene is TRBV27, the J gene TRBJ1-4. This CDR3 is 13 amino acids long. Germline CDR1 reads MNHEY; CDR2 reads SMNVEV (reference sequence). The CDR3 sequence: CASSPIRGEKLFF.

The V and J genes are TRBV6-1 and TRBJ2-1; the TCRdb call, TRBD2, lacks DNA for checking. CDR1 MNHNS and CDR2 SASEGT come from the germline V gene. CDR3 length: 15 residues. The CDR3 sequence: CASSVEGRSYNEQFF.

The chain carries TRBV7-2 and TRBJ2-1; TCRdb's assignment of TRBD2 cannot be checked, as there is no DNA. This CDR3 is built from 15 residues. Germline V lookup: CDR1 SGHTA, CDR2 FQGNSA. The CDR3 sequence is CASRSWGGLRNEQFF. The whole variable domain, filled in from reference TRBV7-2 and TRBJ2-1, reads GAGVSQSPSNKVTEKGKDVELRCDPISGHTALYWYRQSLGQGLEFLIYFQGNSAPDKSGLPSDRFSAERTGGSVSTLTIQRTQQEDSAVYLCASRSWGGLRNEQFFGPGTRLTVL.

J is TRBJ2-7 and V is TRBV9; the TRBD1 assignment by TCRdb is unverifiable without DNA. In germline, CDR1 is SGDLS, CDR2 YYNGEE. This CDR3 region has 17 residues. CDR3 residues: CASSVATGGSRIHEQYF.

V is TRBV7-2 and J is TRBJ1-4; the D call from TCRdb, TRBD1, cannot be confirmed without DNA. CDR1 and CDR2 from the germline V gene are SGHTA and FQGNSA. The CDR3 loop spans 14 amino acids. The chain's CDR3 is CASSKDRVAEKLFF.

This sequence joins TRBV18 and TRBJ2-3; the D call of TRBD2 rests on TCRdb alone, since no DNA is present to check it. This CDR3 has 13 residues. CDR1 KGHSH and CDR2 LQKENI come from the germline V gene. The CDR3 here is CASSPPAQDLLIF.

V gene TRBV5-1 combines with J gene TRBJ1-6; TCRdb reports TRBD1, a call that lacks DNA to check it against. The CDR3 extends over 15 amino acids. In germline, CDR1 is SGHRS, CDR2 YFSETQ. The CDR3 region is CASSLVQGVSSPLHF.

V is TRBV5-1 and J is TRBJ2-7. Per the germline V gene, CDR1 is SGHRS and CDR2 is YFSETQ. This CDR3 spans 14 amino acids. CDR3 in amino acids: CASKRTGNSYEQYF.

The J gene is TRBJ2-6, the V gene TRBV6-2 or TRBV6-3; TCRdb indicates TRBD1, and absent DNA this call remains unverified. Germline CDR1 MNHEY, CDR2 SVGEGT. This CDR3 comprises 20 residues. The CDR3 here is CASSYRWTGGLASGANVLTF.

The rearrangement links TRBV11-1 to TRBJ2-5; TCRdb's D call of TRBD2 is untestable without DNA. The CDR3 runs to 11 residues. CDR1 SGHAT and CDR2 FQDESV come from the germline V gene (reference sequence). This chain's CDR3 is CASSGGETQYF.

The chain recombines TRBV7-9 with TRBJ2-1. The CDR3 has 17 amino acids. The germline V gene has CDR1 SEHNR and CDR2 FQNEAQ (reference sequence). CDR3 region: CASSLGRSSASYNEQFF.

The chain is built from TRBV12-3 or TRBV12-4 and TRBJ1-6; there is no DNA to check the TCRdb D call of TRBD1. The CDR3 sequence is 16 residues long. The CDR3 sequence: CASSLQSGGANSPLHF.

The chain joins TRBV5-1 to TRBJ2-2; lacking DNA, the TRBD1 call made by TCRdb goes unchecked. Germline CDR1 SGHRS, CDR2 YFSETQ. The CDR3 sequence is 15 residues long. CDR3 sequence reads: CASSFRTGDTGELFF. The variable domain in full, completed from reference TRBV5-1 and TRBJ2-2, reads KAGVTQTPRYLIKTRGQQVTLSCSPISGHRSVSWYQQTPGQGLQFLFEYFSETQRNKGNFPGRFSGRQFSNSRSEMNVSTLELGDSALYLCASSFRTGDTGELFFGEGSRLTVL.

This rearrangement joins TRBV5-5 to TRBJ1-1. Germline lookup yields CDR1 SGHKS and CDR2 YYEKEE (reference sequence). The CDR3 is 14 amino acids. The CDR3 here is CASSWEVMNTEAFF.

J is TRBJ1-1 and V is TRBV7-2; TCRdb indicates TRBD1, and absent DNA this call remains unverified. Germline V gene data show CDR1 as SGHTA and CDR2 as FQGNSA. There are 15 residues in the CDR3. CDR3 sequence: CASSYSHGGDTEAFF.

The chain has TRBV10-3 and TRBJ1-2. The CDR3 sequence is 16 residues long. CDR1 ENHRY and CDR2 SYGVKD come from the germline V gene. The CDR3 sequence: CAISDPDTPAAYGYTF.

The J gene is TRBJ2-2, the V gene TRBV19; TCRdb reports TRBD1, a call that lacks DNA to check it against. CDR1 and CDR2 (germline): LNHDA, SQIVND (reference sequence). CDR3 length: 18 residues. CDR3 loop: CASTPVFPGTSNAGELFF.

The CDR3 sequence is CASSARQLGLLSEQYF. The V gene is TRBV12-3 or TRBV12-4, the J gene TRBJ2-7; TCRdb picks TRBD1, but there is no DNA to check that call. The CDR3 covers 16 residues.

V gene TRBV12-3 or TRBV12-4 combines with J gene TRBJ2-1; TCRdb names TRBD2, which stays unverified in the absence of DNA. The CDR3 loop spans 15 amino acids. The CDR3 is CASSPTAGGNNEQFF.

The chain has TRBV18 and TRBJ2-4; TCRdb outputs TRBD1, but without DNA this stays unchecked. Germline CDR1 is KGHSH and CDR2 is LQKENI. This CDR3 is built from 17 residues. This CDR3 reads CASSSDRALLAKNIQYF.

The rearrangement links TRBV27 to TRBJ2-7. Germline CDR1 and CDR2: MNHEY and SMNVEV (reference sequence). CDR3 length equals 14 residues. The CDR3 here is CASSLLWKPYEQYF.

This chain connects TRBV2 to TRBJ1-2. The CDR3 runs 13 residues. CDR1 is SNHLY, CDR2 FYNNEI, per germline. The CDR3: CASTSETSYGYTF.

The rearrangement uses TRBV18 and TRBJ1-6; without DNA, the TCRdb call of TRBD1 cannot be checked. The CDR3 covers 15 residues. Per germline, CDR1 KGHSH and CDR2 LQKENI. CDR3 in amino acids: CASSPRDRENSPLHF.

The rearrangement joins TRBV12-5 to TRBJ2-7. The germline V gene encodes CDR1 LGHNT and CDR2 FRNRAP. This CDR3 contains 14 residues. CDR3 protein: CASGYGTGSHEQYF.

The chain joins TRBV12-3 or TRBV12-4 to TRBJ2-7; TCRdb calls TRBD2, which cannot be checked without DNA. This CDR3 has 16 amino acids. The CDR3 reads CASSLGGRILPSEQYF.

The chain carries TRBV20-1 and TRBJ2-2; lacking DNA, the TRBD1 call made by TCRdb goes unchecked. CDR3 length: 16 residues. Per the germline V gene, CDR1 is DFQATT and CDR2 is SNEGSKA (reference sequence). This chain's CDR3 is CSARGGIGSRNGELFF.

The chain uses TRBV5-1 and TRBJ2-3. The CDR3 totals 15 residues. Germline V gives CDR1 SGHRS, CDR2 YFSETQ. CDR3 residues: CASNIIGSSTDTQYF.

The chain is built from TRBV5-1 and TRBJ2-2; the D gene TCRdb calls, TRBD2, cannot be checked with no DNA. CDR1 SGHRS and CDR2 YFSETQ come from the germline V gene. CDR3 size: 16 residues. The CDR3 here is CASRPGGLRNTGELFF.